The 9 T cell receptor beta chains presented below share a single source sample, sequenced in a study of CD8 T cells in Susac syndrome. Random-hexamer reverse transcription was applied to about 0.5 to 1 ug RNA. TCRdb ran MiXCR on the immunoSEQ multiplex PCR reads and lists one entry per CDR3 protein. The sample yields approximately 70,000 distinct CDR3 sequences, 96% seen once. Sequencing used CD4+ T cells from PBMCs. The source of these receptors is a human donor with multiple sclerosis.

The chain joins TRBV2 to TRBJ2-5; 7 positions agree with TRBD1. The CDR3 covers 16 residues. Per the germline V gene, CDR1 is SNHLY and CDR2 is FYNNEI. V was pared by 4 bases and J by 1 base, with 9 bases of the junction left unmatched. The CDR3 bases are TGTGCCAGCAGTGGGTATCCCAGGGACAGCCAAGAGACCCAGTACTTC. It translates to CASSGYPRDSQETQYF. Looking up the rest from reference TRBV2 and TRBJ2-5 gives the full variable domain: EPEVTQTPSHQVTQMGQEVILRCVPISNHLYFYWYRQILGQKVEFLVSFYNNEISEKSEIFDDQFSVERPDGSNFTLKIRSTKLEDSAMYFCASSGYPRDSQETQYFGPGTRLLVL.

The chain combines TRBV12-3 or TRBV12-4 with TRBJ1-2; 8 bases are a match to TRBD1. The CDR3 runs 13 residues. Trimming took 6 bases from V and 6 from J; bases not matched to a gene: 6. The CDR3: CASSRDRNDGYTF. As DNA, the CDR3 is TGTGCCAGCAGCCGGGACAGGAACGATGGCTACACCTTC.

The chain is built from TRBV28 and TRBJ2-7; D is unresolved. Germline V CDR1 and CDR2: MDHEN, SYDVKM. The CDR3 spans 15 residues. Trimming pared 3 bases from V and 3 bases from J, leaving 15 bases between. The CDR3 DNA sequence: TGTGCCAGCAGTTTTGAGGTACCCGGCGACTACGAGCAGTACTTC. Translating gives CASSFEVPGDYEQYF.

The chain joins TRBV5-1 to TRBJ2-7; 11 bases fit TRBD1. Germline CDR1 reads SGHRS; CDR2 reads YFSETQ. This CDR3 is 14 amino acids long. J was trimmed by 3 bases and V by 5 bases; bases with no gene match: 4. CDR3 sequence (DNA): TGCGCCAGCAGAACCGGGACAGGGGGCTACGAGCAGTACTTC. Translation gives CASRTGTGGYEQYF.

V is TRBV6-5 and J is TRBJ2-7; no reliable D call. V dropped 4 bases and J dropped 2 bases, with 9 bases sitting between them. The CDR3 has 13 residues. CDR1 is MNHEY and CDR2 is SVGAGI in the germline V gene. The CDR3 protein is CASSSYQAYEQYF. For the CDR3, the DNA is TGTGCCAGCAGTTCATACCAGGCCTACGAGCAGTACTTC.

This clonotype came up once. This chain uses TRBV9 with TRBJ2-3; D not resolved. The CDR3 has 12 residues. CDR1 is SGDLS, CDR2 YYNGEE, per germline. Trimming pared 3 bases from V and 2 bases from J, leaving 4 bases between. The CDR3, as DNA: TGTGCCAGCAGCGCCCACACAGATACGCAGTATTTT. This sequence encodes CASSAHTDTQYF. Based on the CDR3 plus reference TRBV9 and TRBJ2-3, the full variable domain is DSGVTQTPKHLITATGQRVTLRCSPRSGDLSVYWYQQSLDQGLQFLIQYYNGEERAKGNILERFSAQQFPDLHSELNLSSLELGDSALYFCASSAHTDTQYFGPGTRLTVL.

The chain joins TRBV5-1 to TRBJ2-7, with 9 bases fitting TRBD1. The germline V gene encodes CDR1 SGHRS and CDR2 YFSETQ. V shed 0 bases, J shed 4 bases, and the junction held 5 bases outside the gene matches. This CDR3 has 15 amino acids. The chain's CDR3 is CASSLAGTGNYEQYF. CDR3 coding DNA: TGCGCCAGCAGCTTGGCCGGGACAGGGAATTACGAGCAGTACTTC.

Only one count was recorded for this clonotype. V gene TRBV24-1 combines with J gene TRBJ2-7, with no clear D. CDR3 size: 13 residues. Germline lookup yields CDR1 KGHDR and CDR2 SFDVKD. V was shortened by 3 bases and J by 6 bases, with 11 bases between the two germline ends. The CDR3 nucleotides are TGTGCCACCAGTGATACCTACTCGTCCGAGCAGTACTTC. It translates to CATSDTYSSEQYF.

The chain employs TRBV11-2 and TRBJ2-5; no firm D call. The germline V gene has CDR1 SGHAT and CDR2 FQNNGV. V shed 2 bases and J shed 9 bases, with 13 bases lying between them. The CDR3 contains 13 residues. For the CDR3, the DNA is TGTGCCAGCAGCTTACAACCGTCGGTGGCCCAGTACTTC. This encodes CASSLQPSVAQYF. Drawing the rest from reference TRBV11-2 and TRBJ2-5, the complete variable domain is EAGVAQSPRYKIIEKRQSVAFWCNPISGHATLYWYQQILGQGPKLLIQFQNNGVVDDSQLPKDRFSAERLKGVDSTLKIQPAKLEDSAVYLCASSLQPSVAQYFGPGTRLLVL.